These 9 T cell receptor beta chains were all obtained from the same sample, sequenced in a study of T cell changes during pregnancy in multiple sclerosis. The repertoire was sequenced with immunoSEQ multiplex PCR; TCRdb's copy has only in-frame clones and lacks some. Found here are about 26,000 clones, 89% of them singletons; the top ten hold 16%. Sequenced here: CD8+ T cells from peripheral blood mononuclear cells, sampled in the second trimester of pregnancy. The receptor source for this set is a female donor with multiple sclerosis, enrolled in a pregnancy study.

The chain uses TRBV7-8 and TRBJ2-7; a weak D match, TRBD2 (6 bases). Germline V gene sequence: CDR1 SGHVS, CDR2 FQNEAQ. The CDR3 has 14 residues. Deletions cut 5 bases from V and 3 bases from J, with 14 bases between. CDR3: CASSPLALSYEQYF. The CDR3 DNA sequence: TGTGCCAGCAGCCCTCTAGCGCTAAGCTACGAGCAGTACTTC.

The rearrangement joins TRBV4-3 to TRBJ2-1; D might be TRBD1 (5 bases). V was clipped by 0 bases and J by 4 bases, with 10 bases between them. CDR1 is LGHNA, CDR2 YSLEER, per germline. The CDR3 runs to 15 residues. The CDR3 is CASSQDPTAYNEQFF. In nucleotides, the CDR3 is TGCGCCAGCAGCCAAGATCCGACAGCGTACAATGAGCAGTTCTTC.

This clone was counted a few times. The V gene is TRBV14, the J gene TRBJ1-1; no clear D gene. The CDR3 is made up of 13 amino acids. V lost 4 bases and J 1 base, leaving 7 bases between the germline ends. Germline CDR1 and CDR2: SGHDN and FVKESK. As DNA, the CDR3 is TGTGCCAGCAGCCCATGGGCGAACACTGAAGCTTTCTTT. Its protein is CASSPWANTEAFF. Full variable domain (outside the CDR3, taken from reference TRBV14 and TRBJ1-1): EAGVTQFPSHSVIEKGQTVTLRCDPISGHDNLYWYRRVMGKEIKFLLHFVKESKQDESGMPNNRFLAERTGGTYSTLKVQPAELEDSGVYFCASSPWANTEAFFGQGTRLTVV.

The chain couples TRBV2 to TRBJ2-3, with TRBD1 identical over 8 bases. The CDR3 runs to 13 residues. The germline gives CDR1 SNHLY, CDR2 FYNNEI. The CDR3 bases are TGTGCAGGACAGGGAGTCGGAACAGATACGCAGTATTTT. This codes for CAGQGVGTDTQYF.

V usage is TRBV28 and J usage is TRBJ1-5, with D possibly TRBD1 on 6 matching bases. CDR1 is MDHEN, CDR2 SYDVKM, per germline. V lost 4 bases and J lost 4, with 17 bases in between. CDR3 length: 16 amino acids. CDR3 nucleotide sequence: TGTGCCAGCAGTTCCCCCTGGACAGAAAATAATCAGCCCCAGCATTTT. Its protein is CASSSPWTENNQPQHF.

The rearrangement uses TRBV28 and TRBJ2-7, with D perhaps matching TRBD1 (5 bases). The CDR3 is 15 amino acids. The germline V and J ends were trimmed by 6 bases and 1 base, with 16 bases remaining between them. The V gene's germline CDR1 is MDHEN and CDR2 SYDVKM. Here the CDR3 DNA reads TGTGCCAGCAGGCAAAGGCAGGGAACTTCCTACGAGCAGTACTTC. This sequence encodes CASRQRQGTSYEQYF.

The V call is TRBV19, the J call TRBJ1-2; D is ambiguous. The CDR3 loop spans 16 amino acids. CDR1 is LNHDA and CDR2 is SQIVND in the germline V gene (reference sequence). Trimming cost V 9 bases and J 5 bases, with 25 bases left between them. The CDR3 reads CASRRQRQRQRYGYTF. The DNA for the CDR3 is TGTGCCAGCCGCCGGCAAAGACAACGTCAACGTTATGGCTACACCTTC.

The CDR3 bases are TGTGCCAGCAGCGTAGCCACATACGAGCAGTACTTC. Translating gives CASSVATYEQYF. V gene TRBV28 combines with J gene TRBJ2-7; no firm D call. Trimming took off 6 bases at V and 4 bases at J, with 10 bases between the two ends. This CDR3 has 12 residues. Germline loops: CDR1 MDHEN, CDR2 SYDVKM.

This chain connects TRBV19 to TRBJ1-2, with a tentative D call TRBD1 (5 bases). The CDR3 has 14 residues. V was clipped by 8 bases and J by 2 bases, with 15 bases between them. CDR1 is LNHDA, CDR2 SQIVND, per germline (reference sequence). CDR3 sequence (DNA): TGTGCCAGTGGTGAAAGGGGTCGCAACTATGGCTACACCTTC. It translates to CASGERGRNYGYTF.